Listed here is a single T cell receptor (beta chain). Trimming left V 7 bases short and J 1 base short, with 10 bases between. The germline CDR1 and CDR2 sequences are KGHSH and LQKENI. The CDR3 length is 13 residues. The data were taken from a study of control samples from healthy donors and cancer patients. This table comes from immunoSEQ multiplex PCR, and its TCRdb copy is limited to in-frame clones, with some not included. The repertoire has roughly 130,000 clones, roughly 88% of them found once; the top ten carry 3.2%. This sequence was found in a man aged 50-60 years in good health. Sequenced material: blood. The chain joins TRBV18 to TRBJ1-1; D may be TRBD1 (5 bases). CDR3 coding DNA: TGTGCCAGCTTCCTCACAGGGAACACTGAAGCTTTCTTT. It encodes CASFLTGNTEAFF.